In its sample, the clone carrying this T cell receptor beta chain was seen many times. The data originate from a study of neurological immune-mediated disorders. TCRdb processed the 5' RACE reads anew with MiXCR; each CDR3 protein has one entry. The profile shows 50,000 to 55,000 distinct CDR3 sequences, about 3.8% of them singletons. Trimming cost V 4 bases and J 3 bases, with 16 bases left between them. The germline V gene encodes CDR1 SGDLS and CDR2 YYNGEE. The length of the CDR3 is 15 residues. The origin of this receptor is a man aged 55 to 69 with multiple sclerosis. Material: PBMCs. The chain combines TRBV9 with TRBJ1-1, with D possibly TRBD1 on 6 matching bases. The CDR3: CASSQRGNVDTEAFF. In DNA, the CDR3 is TGTGCCAGCAGCCAAAGGGGGAACGTGGACACTGAAGCTTTCTTT.